This T cell receptor (beta chain) stems from a study of graft-versus-host responses after intestinal transplantation. Study in general: Transplant recipients had multivisceral, liver-intestinal, or isolated intestinal grafts.

The data were produced by immunoSEQ multiplex PCR, yet TCRdb's version contains in-frame clones alone and is incomplete. The table records some 62,000 clones, roughly 90% of them present only once. This CDR3 comprises 15 residues. The germline V gene encodes CDR1 GTSNPN and CDR2 SVGIG (reference sequence). V was clipped by 4 bases and J by 3 bases; unmatched bases: 11. Comments on this clone: Its target is not known.

The rearrangement uses TRBV30 and TRBJ2-7, with TRBD2 matching over 8 bases. This material consisted of unstimulated CD8+ T cells sorted from spleen or lymph node cells, taken before transplant. The sequence was obtained from a human donor who was the organ donor for an intestinal transplant. The DNA for the CDR3 is TGTGCCTGGACCCCCCGGGAGGGCTATAACTACGAGCAGTACTTC. Protein product: CAWTPREGYNYEQYF.